This T cell receptor beta chain was captured by sequencing in a study of Graves' ophthalmopathy and Graves' hyperthyroidism (dated by TCRdb to the late 2010s). In the study overall: Hyperthyroidism was considered stable if no progression to ophthalmopathy occurred within 18 months of follow-up. In total, 135 blood samples were TCR-sequenced: 40 to 45 ophthalmopathy, 80 or so hyperthyroidism and 17 hyperthyroidism-to-ophthalmopathy patients. To explore V-J signatures that separate ophthalmopathy from hyperthyroidism, a discovery set of more than 95 patients was enrolled, consisting of 43 with ophthalmopathy and roughly 57 with stable hyperthyroidism. Once sampling was done, hyperthyroidism patients were given methimazole at a starting dose of 30 mg daily, while ophthalmopathy patients were given high-dose intravenous methylprednisolone. The study used signatures of the TCR beta repertoire to tell Graves' ophthalmopathy apart from Graves' hyperthyroidism and to predict which patients would progress to ophthalmopathy. In about six hyperthyroidism patients, the T-cell repertoire of thyroid tissue was compared with the T-cell repertoire of blood. The independent validation cohort included 18 hyperthyroidism patients plus 17 patients who later progressed from hyperthyroidism to ophthalmopathy. Results and caveats for the whole study, not just this receptor: Ophthalmopathy was separated from stable hyperthyroidism by the 13-signature model with roughly 87% sensitivity and around 81% specificity in cross-validation and with 80%/75% in the test set. In validation, the model predicted ophthalmopathy progression with 55% to 71% sensitivity and roughly 72% specificity; around twelve predicted patients were CT-confirmed with GO in a median of approximately six months. Sample size was not statistically predetermined, and group allocation was not concealed from the investigators. Most expanded thyroid clonotypes with frequency above 0.001 were also detected in blood, suggesting blood repertoires may reflect the thyroid immune response.

TCR beta CDR3 regions were amplified from RNA transcripts for repertoire sequencing. A first-round RT-PCR used HTBI primers with the Qiagen OneStep RT-PCR kit, followed by a second-round multiplex PCR, size selection and purification. Sequencing of the libraries was carried out on an Illumina HiSeq2000 in paired-end mode with 100 bp reads. The published analysis was carried out like this. SOAPnuke was used to process the reads, removing any read that contained adapters or uncalled bases, had a mean Phred below 15, or lacked an exact match to the constant primer or identifier. High-quality paired reads were merged with COPE v1.2.5. Each unique nucleotide sequence was defined as a clonotype, and clonotypes were aligned to IMGT TRB V, D and J references with MiTCR v1.1. Analysis was restricted to V-J combinations with a frequency above 0.0001, which covered roughly 99% of repertoires. A TCR clonal expansion and chaos score per V-J combination was defined as the ratio of F50 clonal expansion to chaos observed in the TCRdist matrix. Welch's t-statistics and random forest were used to reduce features to 13 V-J combinations, which were fed into a naive Bayes classifier. The similarity between thyroid and blood repertoires was quantified using the Morisita-Horn index. TCRdb reworked the public reads: Q25 trimming with fastp, MiXCR clone assembly, productive beta chains retained. Rows with one shared CDR3 protein collapse into an entry with the most common genes and DNA. The V and J calls shown here were made by TCRdb, not taken from the authors' results. This sample has some 1.1 million distinct CDR3 sequences in its table, and approximately 35% of those were observed once. The ten most abundant clones make up 11% of the sample.

Hyperthyroidism patients were newly diagnosed, with disease duration under 2 months, and aged 18 to 65 years. Patients were excluded if they had other autoimmune diseases, uncontrolled infections, pregnancy or lactation. Clinical symptoms, serum thyroxine, TRAb, thyroid ultrasound and orbital computed tomography formed the basis of the diagnosis. Trizol reagent was used to extract the total RNA, and its quality was then checked on an Agilent 2100 Bioanalyzer. This clonotype was detected ten times or more. This clone's antigen is unknown. Base qualities were left out, and no much larger clone turns up one base away. V was cut back by 4 bases and J by 8 bases, leaving a gap of 15 bases between them. CDR1 SGHRS and CDR2 YFSETQ were looked up in the germline V gene. Measured from the cysteine to the phenylalanine, the CDR3 is 14 residues long. This entry keeps only the CDR3 DNA: 42 bases, framed from base 1.

The source material was peripheral blood or thyroid tissue (not recorded which). The rearrangement joined TRBV5-1 to TRBJ1-4; the D gene cannot be named for sure. The receptor's source is an adult man with Graves' hyperthyroidism. The CDR3 loop reads CASSLNQPYEKLFF. Here is the DNA: TGCGCCAGCAGCCTCAATCAACCTTACGAAAAACTGTTTTTT. The full variable domain, with segments outside the CDR3 supplied by the reference TRBV5-1 and TRBJ1-4 proteins, appears as KAGVTQTPRYLIKTRGQQVTLSCSPISGHRSVSWYQQTPGQGLQFLFEYFSETQRNKGNFPGRFSGRQFSNSRSEMNVSTLELGDSALYLCASSLNQPYEKLFFGSGTQLSVL.